This record looks at one T cell receptor beta chain sequence and its context. V was shortened by 5 bases and J by 7 bases, with 18 bases between the two germline ends. The CDR3 is 15 residues long. CDR1 and CDR2 from the germline V gene are SGHTA and FQGNSA. The source of the sample is a study of control samples from healthy donors and cancer patients. Assay used: immunoSEQ multiplex PCR; TCRdb lists only in-frame clones, some missing. In the table there are about 130,000 clones, approximately 92% of which are singletons. The chain has TRBV7-2 and TRBJ2-1, with D possibly matching TRBD2 (6 bases). The sample was PBMCs. The source is an elderly man with head and neck cancer. CDR3 sequence (DNA): TGTGCCAGCAGCCCGGGGAGCGGGTATTGGAATGAGCAGTTCTTC. This gives the protein CASSPGSGYWNEQFF.